The subject of this entry is one TCR beta chain. As yet, its antigen is unknown. This entry belongs to a study of cytomegalovirus exposure and HLA in healthy donors. Study-wide findings and caveats: What was likely a sequencing artifact was a cluster of highly shared sequence variants.

From germline, CDR1 is MDHEN and CDR2 SYDVKM. CDR3 length: 15 residues. Trimming took 7 bases from V and 0 from J, leaving 13 bases between them. Both 60 Vbeta primers and 13 Jbeta primers went into the PCR. Original handling: Counted up in a later analysis, unique TCR beta chains came to some 72 million, with around 10 million shared. The assay was immunoSEQ multiplex PCR, and TCRdb's table has in-frame clones only and misses some. V and J calls and clone size follow that table, whereas D and trimming were derived from the DNA. Of 150,000 to 250,000 clones in the sample, around 76% were seen once. The sequenced material came from PBMCs. The genes are TRBV28 and TRBJ1-5; D gene uncertain. The receptor was isolated from a young man in good health and CMV-seronegative. The CDR3 region is CASKEGGISNQPQHF. The CDR3 DNA reads TGTGCCAGCAAAGAGGGAGGGATTAGCAATCAGCCCCAGCATTTT.